This T cell receptor (beta chain) stems from a study of blood T cell repertoires in COVID-19. Study context: The United States, Italy and Spain supplied acute and convalescent COVID-19 samples. In each case, the material was cDNA or gDNA derived from T cells, B-cell-depleted T cells, or PBMCs.

Germline V lookup: CDR1 LNHDA, CDR2 SQIVND (reference sequence). The CDR3 has 16 amino acids. Germline trimming cut 4 bases from V and 1 base from J; bases unmatched to any gene: 8. Some clones are missing from TCRdb's copy, which holds only in-frame ones; the method was immunoSEQ multiplex PCR. The sample consists of some 48,000 clones, 86% of them appearing once. The TCR comes from a human donor in a cohort sampled during active COVID-19. The rearrangement uses TRBV19 and TRBJ2-3; 7 bases fit TRBD2. Sequencing was done on a sample of peripheral blood. The CDR3 protein is CASSTPRESGTDTQYF. CDR3 in DNA: TGTGCCAGTAGTACCCCGCGGGAGTCGGGCACAGATACGCAGTATTTT.